The next 6 T cell receptor beta chains were all read from a single sample in a study of T-cell memory formation after mild COVID-19. TCRdb passed the 5' RACE reads through MiXCR, listing each CDR3 protein once. In the table there are about 290,000 distinct CDR3 sequences, around a sixth of which are singletons. Sequenced sample: PBMCs or a T cell subset sorted from them (not recorded which). The receptors originated from a man between 18 and 35 years old who had mild COVID-19 (a few samples of this study predate the infection). Cell type and time point are not known.

This chain links TRBV19 with TRBJ1-4; the D is unclear. Trimming cost V 7 bases and J 8 bases, with 14 bases left between them. The length of the CDR3 is 13 residues. Germline V gene sequence: CDR1 LNHDA, CDR2 SQIVND (reference sequence). The CDR3: CASTESQREKLFF. DNA for the CDR3: TGTGCCAGTACGGAAAGTCAGCGGGAAAAACTGTTTTTT.

J is TRBJ1-5 and V is TRBV9; 9 bases are a match to TRBD1. Germline CDR1 SGDLS, CDR2 YYNGEE. CDR3 length: 15 amino acids. V lost 5 bases, J lost 6 bases, and 9 bases stayed unmatched. The CDR3 DNA is TGTGCCAGCAGTGCCATGGGACAGGGAGGTCAGCCCCAGCATTTT. Protein product: CASSAMGQGGQPQHF. The full variable domain, its missing parts supplied by reference TRBV9 and TRBJ1-5, is DSGVTQTPKHLITATGQRVTLRCSPRSGDLSVYWYQQSLDQGLQFLIQYYNGEERAKGNILERFSAQQFPDLHSELNLSSLELGDSALYFCASSAMGQGGQPQHFGDGTRLSIL.

This clonotype was recorded a few times. This chain links TRBV4-1 with TRBJ2-7; D is uncertain. CDR3 length: 15 residues. V was shortened by 0 bases and J by 0 bases, with 9 bases between the two germline ends. Germline assignment: CDR1 MGHRA and CDR2 YSYEKL. The CDR3 DNA reads as TGCGCCAGCAGCCAAGATCGTGGGCTCTCCTACGAGCAGTACTTC. This translates into CASSQDRGLSYEQYF.

V is TRBV14 and J is TRBJ2-2, with D perhaps TRBD1 or TRBD2 (5 bases each). Germline V gene sequence: CDR1 SGHDN, CDR2 FVKESK. Between the trimmed V and J ends, which lost 0 bases and 2 bases, there was a span of 13 bases. The CDR3 is 17 amino acids. CDR3 protein: CASSQEVYRTNTGELFF. For the CDR3, the DNA is TGTGCCAGCAGCCAAGAGGTATACAGGACTAACACCGGGGAGCTGTTTTTT.

This clonotype occurred a few times. This chain connects TRBV7-9 to TRBJ1-1, with a weak D call TRBD1 (5 bases). Trimming removed 5 bases from V and 5 bases from J, with 18 bases in between. The CDR3 spans 15 residues. Germline CDR1 SEHNR, CDR2 FQNEAQ (reference sequence). The CDR3 nucleotides are TGTGCCAGCAGCCCGACCGGGACCGGGAAGACTGAAGCTTTCTTT. Encoded protein: CASSPTGTGKTEAFF.

This clonotype was found a few times. The CDR3 nucleotides read TGTGCCAGCGGCGGCTACACCTTC. Translating it yields CASGGYTF. The chain is built from TRBV6-2 or TRBV6-3 and TRBJ1-2, with no clear D. The germline V and J ends were trimmed by 8 bases and 8 bases, with 3 bases remaining between them. The germline V gene has CDR1 MNHEY and CDR2 SVGEGT. The CDR3 has 8 amino acids.